This is a list of T cell receptor beta chains from one sample in a study of T cell responses to AZD1222 COVID-19 vaccine. Here immunoSEQ multiplex PCR was the method, and the copy in TCRdb shows in-frame clones only, minus some. The data show about 180,000 clones, around 89% seen once. Sequenced material: peripheral blood, taken 28 days after the second AZD1222 dose. These receptors were taken from an adult who received the AZD1222 COVID-19 vaccine. Both conserved end residues are trimmed from each CDR3.

V	J	CDR3
TRBV7-9	TRBJ2-1	ASRSSGRNNNEQF
TRBV19	TRBJ2-3	ASRPDRDAGYTQY
TRBV5-6	TRBJ1-5	ASSLSGNQPQH
TRBV18	TRBJ2-7	ASSPTSGAYEQY
TRBV4-2	TRBJ1-5	ASSQGQGFAQPQH
TRBV21-1	TRBJ2-7	ASSTAPGGLTYEQY
TRBV7-3	TRBJ2-1	ASSPKGTNEQF
TRBV24-1	TRBJ1-2	ATSDTTRGYGYT
TRBV9	TRBJ2-6	ASSVGGSGANVLT
TRBV21-1	TRBJ2-3	ASMAGQGPQDGSTDTQY
TRBV4-2	TRBJ2-7	ASSGHYEQY
TRBV12-3/TRBV12-4	TRBJ1-1	ASSPSGVTEAF
TRBV7-2	TRBJ1-3	ASSLKVLVGSSGNTIY
TRBV11-2	TRBJ2-3	ASSLNTDTQY
TRBV27	TRBJ2-3	ASSSVAVTDTQY